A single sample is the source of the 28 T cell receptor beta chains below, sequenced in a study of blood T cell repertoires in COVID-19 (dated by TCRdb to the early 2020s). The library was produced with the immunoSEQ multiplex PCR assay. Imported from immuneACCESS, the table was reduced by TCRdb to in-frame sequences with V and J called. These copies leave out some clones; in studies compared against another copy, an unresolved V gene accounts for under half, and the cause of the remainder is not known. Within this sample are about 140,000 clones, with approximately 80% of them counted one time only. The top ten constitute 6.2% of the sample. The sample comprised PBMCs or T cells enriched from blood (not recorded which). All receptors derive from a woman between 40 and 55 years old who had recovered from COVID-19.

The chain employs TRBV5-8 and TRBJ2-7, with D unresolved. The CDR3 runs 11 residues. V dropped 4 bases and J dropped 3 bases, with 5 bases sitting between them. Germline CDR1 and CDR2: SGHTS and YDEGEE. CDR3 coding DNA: TGTGCCAGCAGCCCCGTCTACGAGCAGTACTTC. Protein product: CASSPVYEQYF.

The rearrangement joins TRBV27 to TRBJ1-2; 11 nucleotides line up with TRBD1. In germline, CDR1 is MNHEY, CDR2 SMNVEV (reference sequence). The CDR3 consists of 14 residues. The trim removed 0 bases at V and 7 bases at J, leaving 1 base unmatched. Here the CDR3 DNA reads TGTGCCAGCAGTTTATCGGGGACAGGGGGTGGCTACACCTTC. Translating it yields CASSLSGTGGGYTF.

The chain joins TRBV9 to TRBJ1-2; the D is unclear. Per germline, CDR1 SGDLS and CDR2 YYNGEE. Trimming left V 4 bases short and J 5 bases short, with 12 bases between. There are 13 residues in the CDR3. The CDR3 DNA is TGTGCCAGCAGCCCACCGCACGGGTATGGCTACACCTTC. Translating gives CASSPPHGYGYTF.

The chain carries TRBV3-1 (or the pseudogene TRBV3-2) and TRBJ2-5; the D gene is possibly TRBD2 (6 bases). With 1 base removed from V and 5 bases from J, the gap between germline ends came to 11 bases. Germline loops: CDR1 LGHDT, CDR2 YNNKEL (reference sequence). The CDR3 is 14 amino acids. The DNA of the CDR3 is TGTGCCAGCAGCCAAGCGCCTAGCGAGGAGACCCAGTACTTC. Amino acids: CASSQAPSEETQYF.

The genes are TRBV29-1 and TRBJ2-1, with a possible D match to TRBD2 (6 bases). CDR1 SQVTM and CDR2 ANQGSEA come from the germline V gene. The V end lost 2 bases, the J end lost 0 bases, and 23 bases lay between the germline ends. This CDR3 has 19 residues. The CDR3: CSVERERDSSLSSYNEQFF. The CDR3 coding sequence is TGCAGCGTTGAAAGGGAAAGGGACTCTTCTTTGAGCTCCTACAATGAGCAGTTCTTC.

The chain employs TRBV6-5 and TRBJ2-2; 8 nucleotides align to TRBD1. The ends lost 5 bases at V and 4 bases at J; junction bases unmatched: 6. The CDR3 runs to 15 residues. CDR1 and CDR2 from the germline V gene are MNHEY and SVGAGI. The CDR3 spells CASSPGTGLTGELFF. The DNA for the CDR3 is TGTGCCAGCAGTCCCGGGACAGGACTCACCGGGGAGCTGTTTTTT.

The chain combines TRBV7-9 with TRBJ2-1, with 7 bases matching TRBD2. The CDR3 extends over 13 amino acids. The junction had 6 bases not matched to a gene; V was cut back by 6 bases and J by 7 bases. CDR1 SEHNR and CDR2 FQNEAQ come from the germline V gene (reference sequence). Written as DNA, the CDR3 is TGTGCCAGCAGATTCCTAGCGGATAATGAGCAGTTCTTC. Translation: CASRFLADNEQFF.

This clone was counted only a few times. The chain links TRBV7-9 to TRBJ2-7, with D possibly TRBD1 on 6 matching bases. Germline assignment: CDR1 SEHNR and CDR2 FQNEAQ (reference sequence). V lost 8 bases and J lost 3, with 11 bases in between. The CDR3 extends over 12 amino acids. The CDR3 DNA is TGTGCCAGCCAAAAGGGGGACTACGAGCAGTACTTC. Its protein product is CASQKGDYEQYF.

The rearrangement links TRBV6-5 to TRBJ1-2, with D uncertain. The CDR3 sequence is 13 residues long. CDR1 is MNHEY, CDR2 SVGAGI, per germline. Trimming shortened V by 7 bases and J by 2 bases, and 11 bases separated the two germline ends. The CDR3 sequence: CASMKGRNYGYTF. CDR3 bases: TGTGCCAGCATGAAAGGGAGGAACTATGGCTACACCTTC.

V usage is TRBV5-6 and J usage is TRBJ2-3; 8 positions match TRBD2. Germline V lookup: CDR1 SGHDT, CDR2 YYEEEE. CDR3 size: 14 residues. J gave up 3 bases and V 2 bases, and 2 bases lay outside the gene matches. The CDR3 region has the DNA TGTGCCAGCAGCTTCGGGAGGGGGACAGATACGCAGTATTTT. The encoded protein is CASSFGRGTDTQYF.

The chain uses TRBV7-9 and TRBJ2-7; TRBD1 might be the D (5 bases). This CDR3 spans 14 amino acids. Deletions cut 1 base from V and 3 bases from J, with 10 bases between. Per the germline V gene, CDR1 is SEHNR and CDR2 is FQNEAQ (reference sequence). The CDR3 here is CASSLVGQGYEQYF. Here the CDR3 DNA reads TGTGCCAGCAGCTTAGTAGGGCAGGGCTACGAGCAGTACTTC.

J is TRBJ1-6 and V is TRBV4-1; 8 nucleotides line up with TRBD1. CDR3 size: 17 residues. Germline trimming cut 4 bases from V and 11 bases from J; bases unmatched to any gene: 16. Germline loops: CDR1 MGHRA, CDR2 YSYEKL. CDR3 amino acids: CASSRGTGITLIPPLHF. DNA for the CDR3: TGCGCCAGCAGCCGCGGGACAGGCATAACTTTGATTCCACCCCTCCACTTT.

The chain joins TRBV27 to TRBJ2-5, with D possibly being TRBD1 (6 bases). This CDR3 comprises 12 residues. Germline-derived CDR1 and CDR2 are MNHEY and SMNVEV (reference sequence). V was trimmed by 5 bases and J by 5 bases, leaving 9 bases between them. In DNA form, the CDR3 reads TGTGCCAGCAGTGAAACAGGGGAGACCCAGTACTTC. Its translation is CASSETGETQYF.

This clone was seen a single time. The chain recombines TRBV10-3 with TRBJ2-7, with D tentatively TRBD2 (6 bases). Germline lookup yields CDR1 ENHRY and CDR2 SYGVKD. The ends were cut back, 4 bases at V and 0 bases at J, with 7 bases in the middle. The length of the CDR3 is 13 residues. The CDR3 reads CAISGGDSYEQYF. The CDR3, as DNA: TGTGCCATCAGTGGGGGGGACTCCTACGAGCAGTACTTC.

For the CDR3, the DNA is TGCAGCGTTCCGACAGGGGGTAATTCCGAGCAGTACTTC. Translating it yields CSVPTGGNSEQYF. V gene TRBV29-1 combines with J gene TRBJ2-7; 9 positions agree with TRBD1. Germline CDR1 and CDR2: SQVTM and ANQGSEA. The trim removed 5 bases at V and 6 bases at J, leaving 8 bases unmatched. This CDR3 region has 13 residues.

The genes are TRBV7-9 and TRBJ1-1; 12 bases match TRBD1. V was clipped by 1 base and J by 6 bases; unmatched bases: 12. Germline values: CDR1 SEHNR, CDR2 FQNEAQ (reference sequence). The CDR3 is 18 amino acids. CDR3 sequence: CASSLGDRGRSHSAEAFF. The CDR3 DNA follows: TGTGCCAGCAGCTTAGGGGACAGGGGGCGGTCTCATTCAGCTGAAGCTTTCTTT.

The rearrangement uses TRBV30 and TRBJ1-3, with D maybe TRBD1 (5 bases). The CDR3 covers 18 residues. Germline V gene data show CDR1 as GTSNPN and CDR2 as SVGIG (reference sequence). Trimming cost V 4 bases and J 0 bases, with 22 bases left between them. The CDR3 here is CAWIKGGVPIRSGNTIYF. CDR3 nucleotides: TGTGCCTGGATTAAGGGAGGGGTACCCATCCGCTCTGGAAACACCATATATTTT.

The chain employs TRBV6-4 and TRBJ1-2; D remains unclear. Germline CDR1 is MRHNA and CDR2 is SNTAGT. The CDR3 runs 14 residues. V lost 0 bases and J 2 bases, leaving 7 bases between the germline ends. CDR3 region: CASSDSPRNYGYTF. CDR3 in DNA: TGTGCCAGCAGTGACTCTCCCAGAAACTATGGCTACACCTTC.

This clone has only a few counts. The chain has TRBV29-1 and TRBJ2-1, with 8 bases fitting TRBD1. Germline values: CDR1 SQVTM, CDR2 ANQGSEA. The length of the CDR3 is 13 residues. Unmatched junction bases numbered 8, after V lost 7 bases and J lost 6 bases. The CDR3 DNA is TGCAGCGCGACTCCGACAGGGGCCAATGAGCAGTTCTTC. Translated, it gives CSATPTGANEQFF.

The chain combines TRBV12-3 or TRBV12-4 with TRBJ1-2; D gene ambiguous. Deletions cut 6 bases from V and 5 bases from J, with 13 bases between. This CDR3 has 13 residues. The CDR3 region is CASSREGGYGYTF. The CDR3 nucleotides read TGTGCCAGCAGCCGAGAGGGTGGTTATGGCTACACCTTC.

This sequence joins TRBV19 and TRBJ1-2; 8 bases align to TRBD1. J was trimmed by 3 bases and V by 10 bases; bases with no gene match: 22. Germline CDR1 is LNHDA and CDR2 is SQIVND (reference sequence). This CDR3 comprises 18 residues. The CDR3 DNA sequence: TGTGCCACTCAAGATCCGGGACAGGCAGTACCCGACGACTATGGCTACACCTTC. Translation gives CATQDPGQAVPDDYGYTF.

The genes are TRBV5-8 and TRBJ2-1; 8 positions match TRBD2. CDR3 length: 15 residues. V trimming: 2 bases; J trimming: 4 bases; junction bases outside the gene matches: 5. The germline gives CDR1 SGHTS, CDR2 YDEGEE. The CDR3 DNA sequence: TGTGCCAGCAGCTTCGAGACTAGCGATTACAATGAGCAGTTCTTC. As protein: CASSFETSDYNEQFF.

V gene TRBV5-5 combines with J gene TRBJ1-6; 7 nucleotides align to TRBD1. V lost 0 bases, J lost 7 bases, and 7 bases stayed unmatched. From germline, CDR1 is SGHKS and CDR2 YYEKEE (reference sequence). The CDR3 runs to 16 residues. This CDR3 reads CASSLAQGQSNSPLHF. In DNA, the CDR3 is TGTGCCAGCAGCTTGGCCCAGGGACAGAGCAATTCACCCCTCCACTTT.

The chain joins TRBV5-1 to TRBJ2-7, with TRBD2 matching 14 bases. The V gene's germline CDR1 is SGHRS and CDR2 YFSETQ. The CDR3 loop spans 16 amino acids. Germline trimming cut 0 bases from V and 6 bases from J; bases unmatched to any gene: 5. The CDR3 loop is CASSLAGTSGSREQYF. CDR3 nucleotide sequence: TGCGCCAGCAGCTTGGCCGGGACTAGCGGGAGTCGCGAGCAGTACTTC.

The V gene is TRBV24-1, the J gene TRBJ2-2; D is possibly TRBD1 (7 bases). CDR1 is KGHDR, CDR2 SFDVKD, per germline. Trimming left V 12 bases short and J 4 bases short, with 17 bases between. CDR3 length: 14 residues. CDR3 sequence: CAHRAGGTTGELFF. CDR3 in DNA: TGTGCCCACCGGGCAGGGGGGACCACCGGGGAGCTGTTTTTT.

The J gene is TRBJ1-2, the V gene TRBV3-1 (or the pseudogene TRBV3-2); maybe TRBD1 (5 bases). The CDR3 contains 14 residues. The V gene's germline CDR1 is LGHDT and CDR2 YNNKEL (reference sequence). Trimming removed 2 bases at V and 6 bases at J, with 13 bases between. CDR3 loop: CASSQIAGIDGYTF. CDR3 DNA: TGTGCCAGCAGCCAAATTGCAGGGATCGATGGCTACACCTTC.

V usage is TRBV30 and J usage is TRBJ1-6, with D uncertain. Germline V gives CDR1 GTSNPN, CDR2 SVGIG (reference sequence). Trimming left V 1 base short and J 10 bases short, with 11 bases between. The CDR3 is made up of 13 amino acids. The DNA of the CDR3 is TGTGCCTGGAGTGAGGCGGATGCGTCACCCCTCCACTTT. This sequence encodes CAWSEADASPLHF. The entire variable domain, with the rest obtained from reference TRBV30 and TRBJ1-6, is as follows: SQTIHQWPATLVQPVGSPLSLECTVEGTSNPNLYWYRQAAGRGLQLLFYSVGIGQISSEVPQNLSASRPQDRQFILSSKKLLLSDSGFYLCAWSEADASPLHFGNGTRLTVT.

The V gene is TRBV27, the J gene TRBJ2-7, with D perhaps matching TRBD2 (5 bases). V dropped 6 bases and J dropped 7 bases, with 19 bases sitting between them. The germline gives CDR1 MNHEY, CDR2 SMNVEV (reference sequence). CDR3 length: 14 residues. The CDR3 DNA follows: TGTGCCAGCAGAACGGACGGGATCTACGAGGAGCAGTACTTC. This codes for CASRTDGIYEEQYF.